The clone carrying this T cell receptor beta chain was seen just once. The same CDR3 is also encoded by other DNA sequences in this sample. This sample is part of a study of blood T cell repertoires in COVID-19. CDR1 is LNHDA, CDR2 SQIVND, per germline (reference sequence). There are 14 residues in the CDR3. The V and J ends lost 3 bases and 1 base, in that order; junction bases with no gene match: 2. The protocol was immunoSEQ multiplex PCR, while the TCRdb copy is restricted to in-frame clones and leaves out a portion. The sample includes 140,000 to 150,000 clones, around 87% of them seen just once.

The sequence was collected from a woman aged 60 to 75 with active COVID-19. The chain couples TRBV19 to TRBJ1-1; 7 bases map to TRBD1. Material: peripheral blood. Here the CDR3 DNA reads TGTGCCAGTAGTATCGGGACAGCGAACACTGAAGCTTTCTTT. Translation gives CASSIGTANTEAFF.